One sample yielded the 3 T cell receptor beta chains listed below, sequenced in a study of CD4 T cells in relation to SARS-CoV-2 and coronaviruses. Antigen specificity for these receptors is unknown. This table comes from immunoSEQ multiplex PCR, and its TCRdb copy is limited to in-frame clones, with some not included. The data hold fewer than 25,000 clones, with 77% observed a single time. The unexposed donors gave CD4+ T cells in about 2011-2019, prior to COVID-19. CD4+ T cells were isolated from the cells after around eleven days of culture. The sequenced sample consisted of CD4+ T cells from PBMCs, cultured in vitro. The receptor source for this set is a human donor in good health.

This sequence joins TRBV7-8 and TRBJ2-5; D is perhaps TRBD1 (8 bases). The germline V gene has CDR1 SGHVS and CDR2 FQNEAQ. Trimming took off 5 bases at V and 4 bases at J, with 26 bases between the two ends. This CDR3 has 18 amino acids. CDR3 nucleotides: TGTGCCAGCAGCCCTAGGGGGGGGTGGACAGGGACGGGAGAGACCCAGTACTTC. It is translated as CASSPRGGWTGTGETQYF.

CDR3 DNA sequence: TGTGCCAGCAGCTTGGGACAGAAAGAGACCCAGTACTTC. Translating it yields CASSLGQKETQYF. The chain couples TRBV5-8 to TRBJ2-5, with D tentatively TRBD1 (5 bases). V lost 0 bases and J lost 3, with 6 bases in between. This CDR3 is built from 13 residues. Germline CDR1 and CDR2: SGHTS and YDEGEE.

V is TRBV3-1 (or the pseudogene TRBV3-2) and J is TRBJ1-1; D gene ambiguous. CDR3 size: 15 residues. With 1 base removed from V and 0 bases from J, the gap between germline ends came to 9 bases. Germline CDR1 and CDR2: LGHDT and YNNKEL (reference sequence). The CDR3 DNA follows: TGTGCCAGCAGCCAAGGGGGTGGGGTGAACACTGAAGCTTTCTTT. Its protein is CASSQGGGVNTEAFF.